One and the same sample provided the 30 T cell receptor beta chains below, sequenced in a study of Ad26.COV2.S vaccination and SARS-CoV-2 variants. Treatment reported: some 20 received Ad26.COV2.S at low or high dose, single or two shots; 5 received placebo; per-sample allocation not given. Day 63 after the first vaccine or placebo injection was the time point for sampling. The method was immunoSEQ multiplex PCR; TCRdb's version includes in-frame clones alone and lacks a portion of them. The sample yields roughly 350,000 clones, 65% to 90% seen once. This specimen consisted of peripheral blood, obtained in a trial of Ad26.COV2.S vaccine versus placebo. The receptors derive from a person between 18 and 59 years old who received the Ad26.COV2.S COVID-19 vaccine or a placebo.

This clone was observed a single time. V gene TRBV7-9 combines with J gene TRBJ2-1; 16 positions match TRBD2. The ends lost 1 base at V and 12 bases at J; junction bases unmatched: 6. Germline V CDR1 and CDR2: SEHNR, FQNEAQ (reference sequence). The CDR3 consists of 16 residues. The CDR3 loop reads CASSLEGTSGRARQFF. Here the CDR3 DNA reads TGTGCCAGCAGCTTAGAAGGGACTAGCGGGAGGGCCCGGCAGTTCTTC.

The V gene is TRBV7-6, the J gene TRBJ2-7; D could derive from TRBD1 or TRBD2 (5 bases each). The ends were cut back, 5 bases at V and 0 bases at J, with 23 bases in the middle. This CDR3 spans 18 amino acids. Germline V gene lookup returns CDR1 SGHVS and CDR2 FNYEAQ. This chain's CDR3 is CASSPETPGQIGSYEQYF. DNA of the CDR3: TGTGCCAGCAGCCCAGAAACCCCGGGGCAGATAGGCTCCTACGAGCAGTACTTC.

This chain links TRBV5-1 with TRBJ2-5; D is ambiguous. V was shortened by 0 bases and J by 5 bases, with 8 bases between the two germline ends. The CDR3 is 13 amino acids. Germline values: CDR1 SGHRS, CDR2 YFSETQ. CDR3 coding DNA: TGCGCCAGCAGCTTGGACTCGCTGGAGACCCAGTACTTC. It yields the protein CASSLDSLETQYF.

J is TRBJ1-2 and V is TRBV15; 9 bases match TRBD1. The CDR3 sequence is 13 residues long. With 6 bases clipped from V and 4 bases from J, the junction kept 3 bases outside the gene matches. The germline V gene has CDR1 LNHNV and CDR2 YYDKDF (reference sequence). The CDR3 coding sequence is TGTGCCACCAGTGGGGACAGGGTCTATGGCTACACCTTC. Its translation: CATSGDRVYGYTF.

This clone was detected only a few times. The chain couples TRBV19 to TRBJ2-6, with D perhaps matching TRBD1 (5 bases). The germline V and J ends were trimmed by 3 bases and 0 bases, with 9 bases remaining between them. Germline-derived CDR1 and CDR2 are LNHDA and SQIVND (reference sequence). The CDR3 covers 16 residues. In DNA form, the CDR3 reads TGTGCCAGTAGTATTCAGGGCAGCTCTGGGGCCAACGTCCTGACTTTC. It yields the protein CASSIQGSSGANVLTF. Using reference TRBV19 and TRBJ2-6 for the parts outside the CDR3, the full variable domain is DGGITQSPKYLFRKEGQNVTLSCEQNLNHDAMYWYRQDPGQGLRLIYYSQIVNDFQKGDIAEGYSVSREKKESFPLTVTSAQKNPTAFYLCASSIQGSSGANVLTFGAGSRLTVL.

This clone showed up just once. This CDR3 is CASSLNLAGGQETQYF. The CDR3 DNA is TGTGCCAGCAGTTTGAATTTAGCGGGGGGCCAAGAGACCCAGTACTTC. The chain employs TRBV6-6 and TRBJ2-5; 10 bases map to TRBD2. The CDR3 covers 16 residues. The germline V gene has CDR1 MNHNY and CDR2 SVGAGI (reference sequence). V trimming: 4 bases; J trimming: 1 base; junction bases outside the gene matches: 6.

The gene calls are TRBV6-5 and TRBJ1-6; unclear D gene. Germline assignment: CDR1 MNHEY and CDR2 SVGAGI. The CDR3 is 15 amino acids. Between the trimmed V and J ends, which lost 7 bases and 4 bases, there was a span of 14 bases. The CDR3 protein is CASNRRTDYNSPLHF. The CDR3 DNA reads TGTGCCAGCAACAGACGAACTGATTATAATTCACCCCTCCACTTT.

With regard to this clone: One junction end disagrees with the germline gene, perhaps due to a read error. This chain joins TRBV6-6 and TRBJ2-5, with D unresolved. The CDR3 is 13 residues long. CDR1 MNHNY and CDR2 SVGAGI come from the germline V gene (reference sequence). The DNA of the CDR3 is TGTGCCAGCACCCTACAGTACCAGGAGACCCAGTACTTC. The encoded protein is CASTLQYQETQYF.

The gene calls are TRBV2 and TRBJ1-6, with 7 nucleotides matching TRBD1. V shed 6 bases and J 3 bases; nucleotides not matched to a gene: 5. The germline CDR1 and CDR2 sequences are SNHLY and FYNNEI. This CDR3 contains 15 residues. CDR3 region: CASSPQGIYNSPLHF. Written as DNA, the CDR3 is TGTGCCAGCAGCCCACAGGGGATCTATAATTCACCCCTCCACTTT.

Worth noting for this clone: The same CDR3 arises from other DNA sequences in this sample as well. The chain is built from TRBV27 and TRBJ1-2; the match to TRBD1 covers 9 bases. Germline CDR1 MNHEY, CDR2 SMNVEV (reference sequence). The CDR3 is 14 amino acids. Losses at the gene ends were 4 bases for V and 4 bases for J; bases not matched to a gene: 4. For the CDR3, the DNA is TGTGCCAGCAGTTCCACAGGGGGCGTCTATGGCTACACCTTC. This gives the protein CASSSTGGVYGYTF.

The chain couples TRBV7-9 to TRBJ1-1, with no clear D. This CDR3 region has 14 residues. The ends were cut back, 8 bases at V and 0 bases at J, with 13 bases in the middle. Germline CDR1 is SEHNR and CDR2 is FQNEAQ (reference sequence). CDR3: CASGLPTVNTEAFF. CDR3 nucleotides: TGTGCCAGCGGACTTCCTACAGTGAACACTGAAGCTTTCTTT.

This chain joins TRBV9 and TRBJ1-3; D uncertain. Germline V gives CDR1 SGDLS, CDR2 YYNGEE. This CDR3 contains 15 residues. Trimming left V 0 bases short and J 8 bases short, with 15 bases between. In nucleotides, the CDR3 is TGTGCCAGCAGCGTAGGAGGCAGGCTGGAAGACACCATATATTTT. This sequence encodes CASSVGGRLEDTIYF.

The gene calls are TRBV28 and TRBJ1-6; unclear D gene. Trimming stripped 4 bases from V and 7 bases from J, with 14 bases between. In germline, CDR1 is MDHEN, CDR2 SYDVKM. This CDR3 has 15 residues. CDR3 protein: CASSSRHPRNSPLHF. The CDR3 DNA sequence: TGTGCCAGCAGTTCGCGACATCCTCGGAATTCACCCCTCCACTTT.

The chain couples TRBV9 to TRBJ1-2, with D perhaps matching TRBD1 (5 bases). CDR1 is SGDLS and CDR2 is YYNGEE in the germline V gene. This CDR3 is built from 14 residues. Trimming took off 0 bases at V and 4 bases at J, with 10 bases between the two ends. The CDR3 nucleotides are TGTGCCAGCAGCGTAGCTCAGGGAAGCTATGGCTACACCTTC. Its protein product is CASSVAQGSYGYTF.

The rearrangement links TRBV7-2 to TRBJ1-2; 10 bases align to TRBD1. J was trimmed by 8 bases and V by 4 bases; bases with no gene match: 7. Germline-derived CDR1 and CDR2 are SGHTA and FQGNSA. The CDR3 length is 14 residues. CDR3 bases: TGTGCCAGCAGCTCCCGGACAGGGGGGATAGGCTACACCTTC. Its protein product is CASSSRTGGIGYTF.

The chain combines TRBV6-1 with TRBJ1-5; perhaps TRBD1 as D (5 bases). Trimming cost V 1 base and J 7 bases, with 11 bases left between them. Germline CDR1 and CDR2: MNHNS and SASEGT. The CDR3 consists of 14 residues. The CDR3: CASSEERGGQPQHF. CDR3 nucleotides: TGTGCCAGCAGTGAAGAAAGGGGTGGACAGCCCCAGCATTTT.

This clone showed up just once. CDR3 nucleotide sequence: TGTGCCAGTAGTCTCTTAGCGGGAGTAGGGGCAGATACGCAGTATTTT. It is translated as CASSLLAGVGADTQYF. The V and J genes are TRBV19 and TRBJ2-3; TRBD2 agrees at 9 bases. Germline-derived CDR1 and CDR2 are LNHDA and SQIVND (reference sequence). The CDR3 runs to 16 residues. With V trimmed by 5 bases and J by 4 bases, 10 bases remained unmatched.

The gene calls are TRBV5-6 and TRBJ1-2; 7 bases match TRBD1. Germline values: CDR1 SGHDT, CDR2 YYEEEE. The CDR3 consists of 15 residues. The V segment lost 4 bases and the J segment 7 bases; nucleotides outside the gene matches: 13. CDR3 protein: CASSRDMAGGLGYTF. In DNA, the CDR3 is TGTGCCAGCAGCAGGGACATGGCAGGGGGACTTGGCTACACCTTC.

CDR3 coding DNA: TGCGCCAGCAGCCACAACAGGCTTGGGGGTTCACCCCTCCACTTT. Its protein product is CASSHNRLGGSPLHF. The V gene is TRBV5-1, the J gene TRBJ1-6; weak D call: TRBD1 (5 bases). CDR1 is SGHRS, CDR2 YFSETQ, per germline. Trimming pared 4 bases from V and 9 bases from J, leaving 17 bases between. This CDR3 comprises 15 residues.

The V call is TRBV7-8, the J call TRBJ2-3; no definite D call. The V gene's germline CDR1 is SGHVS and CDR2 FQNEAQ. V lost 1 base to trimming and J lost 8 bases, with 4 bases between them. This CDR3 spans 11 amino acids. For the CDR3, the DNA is TGTGCCAGCAGCTTAGAGGGTACGCAGTATTTT. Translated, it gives CASSLEGTQYF.

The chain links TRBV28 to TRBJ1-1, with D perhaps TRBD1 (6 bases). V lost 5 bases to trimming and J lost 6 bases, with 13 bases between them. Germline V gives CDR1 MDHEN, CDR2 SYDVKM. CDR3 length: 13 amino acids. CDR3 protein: CASSLGGQPEAFF. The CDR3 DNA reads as TGTGCCAGCAGTCTTGGGGGGCAGCCTGAAGCTTTCTTT.

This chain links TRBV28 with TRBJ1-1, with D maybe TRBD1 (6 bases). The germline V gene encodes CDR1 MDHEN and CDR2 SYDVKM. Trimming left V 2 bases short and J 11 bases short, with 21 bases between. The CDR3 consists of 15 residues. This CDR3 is CASSLSPEQGVRAFF. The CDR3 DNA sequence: TGTGCCAGCAGTTTAAGTCCTGAACAGGGAGTGCGGGCTTTCTTT. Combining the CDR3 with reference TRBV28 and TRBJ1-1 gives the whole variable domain DVKVTQSSRYLVKRTGEKVFLECVQDMDHENMFWYRQDPGLGLRLIYFSYDVKMKEKGDIPEGYSVSREKKERFSLILESASTNQTSMYLCASSLSPEQGVRAFFGQGTRLTVV.

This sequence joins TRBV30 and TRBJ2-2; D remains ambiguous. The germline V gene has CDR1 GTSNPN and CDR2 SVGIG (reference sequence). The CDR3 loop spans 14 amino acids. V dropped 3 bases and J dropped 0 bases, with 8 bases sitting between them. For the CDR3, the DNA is TGTGCCTGGAGAAGTCTTACGAACACCGGGGAGCTGTTTTTT. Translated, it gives CAWRSLTNTGELFF.

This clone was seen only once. As DNA, the CDR3 is TGTGCCATCAGTGAGTCCCGAGGAAATAATGAAAAACTGTTTTTT. It specifies CAISESRGNNEKLFF. This chain links TRBV10-3 with TRBJ1-4; no clear D. The germline V gene has CDR1 ENHRY and CDR2 SYGVKD. The CDR3 loop spans 15 amino acids. V was cut by 0 bases and J by 4 bases, with 9 bases left in between.

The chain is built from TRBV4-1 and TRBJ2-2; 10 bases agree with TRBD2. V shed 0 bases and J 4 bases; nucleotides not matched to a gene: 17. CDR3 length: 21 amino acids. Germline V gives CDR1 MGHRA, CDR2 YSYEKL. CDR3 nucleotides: TGCGCCAGCAGCCAAGATTATAGTAGCGGGAGGCCATGGTCCGGCACCGGGGAGCTGTTTTTT. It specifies CASSQDYSSGRPWSGTGELFF.

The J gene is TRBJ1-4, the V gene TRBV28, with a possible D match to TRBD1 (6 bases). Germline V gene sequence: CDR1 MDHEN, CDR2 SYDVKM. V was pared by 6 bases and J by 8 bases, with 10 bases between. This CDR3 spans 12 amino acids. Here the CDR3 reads CASRQGREKLFF. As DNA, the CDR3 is TGTGCCAGCAGACAGGGTCGGGAAAAACTGTTTTTT.

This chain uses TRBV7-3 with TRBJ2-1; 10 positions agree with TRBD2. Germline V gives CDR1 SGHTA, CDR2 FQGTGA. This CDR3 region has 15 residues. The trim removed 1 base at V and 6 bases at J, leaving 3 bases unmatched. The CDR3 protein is CASSLKLAGPNEQFF. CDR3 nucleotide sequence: TGTGCCAGCAGCTTAAAACTAGCGGGGCCCAATGAGCAGTTCTTC.

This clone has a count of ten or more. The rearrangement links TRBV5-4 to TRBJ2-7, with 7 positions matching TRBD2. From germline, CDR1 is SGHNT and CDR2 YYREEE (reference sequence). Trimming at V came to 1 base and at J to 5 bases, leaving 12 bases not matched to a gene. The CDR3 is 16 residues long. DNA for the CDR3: TGTGCCAGCAGCTTGTCCGGAGGACTAGGACGGGACGAGCAGTACTTC. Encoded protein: CASSLSGGLGRDEQYF.

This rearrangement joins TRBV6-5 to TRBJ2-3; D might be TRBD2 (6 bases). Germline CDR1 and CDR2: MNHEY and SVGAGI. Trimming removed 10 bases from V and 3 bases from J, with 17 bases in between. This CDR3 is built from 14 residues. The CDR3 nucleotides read TGTGCCACCTCACGGGGGTTAAGGACAGATACGCAGTATTTT. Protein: CATSRGLRTDTQYF.

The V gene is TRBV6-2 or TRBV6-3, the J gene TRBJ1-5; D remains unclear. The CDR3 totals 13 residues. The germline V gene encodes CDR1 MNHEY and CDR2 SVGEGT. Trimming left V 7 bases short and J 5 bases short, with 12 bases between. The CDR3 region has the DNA TGTGCCAGCACCCCGGGTGGCCATCAGCCCCAGCATTTT. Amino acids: CASTPGGHQPQHF.